What follows are 11 T cell receptor beta chains derived from one specimen sequenced in a study of blood T cell repertoires in COVID-19. Produced via immunoSEQ multiplex PCR; TCRdb's table is partial and in-frame only. The data hold roughly 49,000 clones, with over 80% observed a single time. The sample was peripheral blood. The receptor set was obtained from a man aged 35 to 55 with acute or convalescent COVID-19.

The genes are TRBV2 and TRBJ1-2, with 10 bases matching TRBD1. Per germline, CDR1 SNHLY and CDR2 FYNNEI. The CDR3 is 15 residues long. The V and J ends lost 5 bases and 4 bases, in that order; junction bases with no gene match: 7. The CDR3 sequence: CASSTGQGVPYGYTF. The CDR3 bases are TGTGCCAGCAGTACAGGACAGGGGGTCCCCTATGGCTACACCTTC.

This clone showed up many times. The same CDR3 arises from other DNA sequences in this sample as well. CDR3 amino acids: CATVSGRGYNEQFF. The CDR3 bases are TGTGCCACTGTTAGCGGGAGGGGGTACAATGAGCAGTTCTTC. V is TRBV6-5 and J is TRBJ2-1; the match to TRBD2 covers 11 bases. CDR1 is MNHEY and CDR2 is SVGAGI in the germline V gene. V lost 10 bases to trimming and J lost 4 bases; unmatched junction nucleotides: 6. The CDR3 contains 14 residues.

This clone was counted a few times. The rearrangement links TRBV19 to TRBJ2-7; 10 nucleotides match TRBD1. The CDR3 covers 13 residues. Per germline, CDR1 LNHDA and CDR2 SQIVND (reference sequence). With V trimmed by 5 bases and J by 6 bases, 4 bases remained unmatched. The CDR3: CASSLTGGREQYF. CDR3 in DNA: TGTGCCAGTAGTTTGACAGGGGGCCGCGAGCAGTACTTC.

This sequence joins TRBV19 and TRBJ2-2; D not resolved. This CDR3 is 14 amino acids long. Trimming left V 5 bases short and J 7 bases short, with 14 bases between. From germline, CDR1 is LNHDA and CDR2 SQIVND (reference sequence). The CDR3 DNA sequence: TGTGCCAGTAGTCCCCGACATCCCAACGGGGAGCTGTTTTTT. Translating gives CASSPRHPNGELFF.

The genes are TRBV5-5 and TRBJ1-3; D may be TRBD1 (5 bases). Trimming took 3 bases from V and 1 from J, leaving 23 bases between them. The CDR3 spans 19 residues. Per the germline V gene, CDR1 is SGHKS and CDR2 is YYEKEE (reference sequence). CDR3 DNA: TGTGCCAGCAGCTCTGGGTCCAGACGCCTAGGGGTTTCTGGAAACACCATATATTTT. Encoded protein: CASSSGSRRLGVSGNTIYF.

This rearrangement joins TRBV11-2 to TRBJ1-5; D remains unclear. The CDR3 spans 14 residues. In germline, CDR1 is SGHAT, CDR2 FQNNGV. Trimming pared 2 bases from V and 2 bases from J, leaving 7 bases between. Here the CDR3 DNA reads TGTGCCAGCAGCTTATCAGAGGGCAATCAGCCCCAGCATTTT. Translating gives CASSLSEGNQPQHF.

CDR3 in amino acids: CASSYGTSGGNEQFF. The CDR3 bases are TGCGCCAGCAGCTATGGGACTAGCGGGGGGAATGAGCAGTTCTTC. The rearrangement uses TRBV5-1 and TRBJ2-1, with 15 bases fitting TRBD2. The CDR3 has 15 residues. Germline V CDR1 and CDR2: SGHRS, YFSETQ. Trimming removed 3 bases from V and 7 bases from J; junction bases left unmatched: 2.

This clone was observed a handful of times. The genes are TRBV7-2 and TRBJ2-3, with no clear D. V lost 5 bases to trimming and J lost 3 bases, with 12 bases between them. Germline lookup yields CDR1 SGHTA and CDR2 FQGNSA. The CDR3 is made up of 14 amino acids. CDR3 coding DNA: TGTGCCAGCAGCCCGAACTTCGCTACAGATACGCAGTATTTT. It encodes CASSPNFATDTQYF.

J is TRBJ2-1 and V is TRBV7-2, with 10 bases that match TRBD2. J lost 7 bases, V lost 4 bases, and 13 bases had no gene match. This CDR3 is built from 17 residues. Germline-derived CDR1 and CDR2 are SGHTA and FQGNSA. The CDR3 sequence: CASSSPWLAGARNEQFF. In nucleotides, the CDR3 is TGTGCCAGCAGCTCCCCGTGGCTAGCGGGGGCCCGGAATGAGCAGTTCTTC.

V gene TRBV5-6 combines with J gene TRBJ2-3; 12 bases agree with TRBD2. The V gene end was trimmed by 1 base and the J gene end by 0 bases; junction bases not matched to a gene: 3. The CDR3 has 17 amino acids. Looked up from germline, CDR1 is SGHDT and CDR2 is YYEEEE. CDR3: CASSLRTSGTSTDTQYF. The CDR3 DNA reads as TGTGCCAGCAGCTTGCGGACTAGCGGGACTAGCACAGATACGCAGTATTTT.

V and J are TRBV10-1 and TRBJ1-1; TRBD1 matches at 9 bases. Unmatched junction bases numbered 0, after V lost 0 bases and J lost 1 base. This CDR3 comprises 15 residues. CDR1 and CDR2 from the germline V gene are WNHNN and SYGVQD (reference sequence). Here the CDR3 reads CASSESTGGNTEAFF. Written as DNA, the CDR3 is TGCGCCAGCAGTGAGTCGACAGGGGGGAACACTGAAGCTTTCTTT.